The entry below gives a single TCR beta chain sequence along with its context. The antigen remains undetermined. The CDR3 has 13 residues. In the PCR, 60 Vbeta and 13 Jbeta primers were used. Sequenced by immunoSEQ multiplex PCR; TCRdb stores in-frame clones only, minus some. The sample yields more than 200,000 clones, about 74% seen once. The data originate from a study of cytomegalovirus exposure and HLA in healthy donors. Notes on the study in general: Per a prior analysis, the majority of TCR beta V segments were productive roughly 87% or roughly 30% of the time. Later analysis identified several of the most significant clusters that appeared linked to common viral pathogens. Some segments of the V type, notably TRBV6-2 and TRBV6-3, were excluded as indistinguishable.

The sequencing input was PBMCs. The V and J genes are TRBV21-1 and TRBJ2-7; the table assigns TRBD1, which was not confirmed against the DNA. TRBV21-1 is noted as a pseudogene. This receptor was obtained from a man in his forties in good health and CMV-seronegative. The CDR3 region has the DNA TGTGCCAGCATCGTAGACAGTTGCTACGAGCAGTACTTC. It yields the protein CASIVDSCYEQYF.